This T cell receptor beta chain was captured by sequencing in a study of blood T cell repertoires in COVID-19. The assay was immunoSEQ multiplex PCR, and TCRdb's table has in-frame clones only and misses some. Here the sample spans roughly 290,000 clones, 80% to 90% being singletons. Adults between roughly 18 and 100 years of age took part from more than 20 US areas. Germline V gives CDR1 SGDLS, CDR2 YYNGEE. The V gene end was trimmed by 6 bases and the J gene end by 4 bases; junction bases not matched to a gene: 12. The CDR3 has 17 residues. The sequenced sample was PBMCs or T cells enriched from blood (not recorded which). The chain has TRBV9 and TRBJ2-1; TRBD1 matches at 11 bases. The receptor comes from a man aged 30 to 45 who had recovered from COVID-19. The CDR3 loop reads CASTYSTGTGGYNEQFF. The DNA of the CDR3 is TGTGCCAGCACCTACTCCACCGGGACAGGGGGATACAATGAGCAGTTCTTC.